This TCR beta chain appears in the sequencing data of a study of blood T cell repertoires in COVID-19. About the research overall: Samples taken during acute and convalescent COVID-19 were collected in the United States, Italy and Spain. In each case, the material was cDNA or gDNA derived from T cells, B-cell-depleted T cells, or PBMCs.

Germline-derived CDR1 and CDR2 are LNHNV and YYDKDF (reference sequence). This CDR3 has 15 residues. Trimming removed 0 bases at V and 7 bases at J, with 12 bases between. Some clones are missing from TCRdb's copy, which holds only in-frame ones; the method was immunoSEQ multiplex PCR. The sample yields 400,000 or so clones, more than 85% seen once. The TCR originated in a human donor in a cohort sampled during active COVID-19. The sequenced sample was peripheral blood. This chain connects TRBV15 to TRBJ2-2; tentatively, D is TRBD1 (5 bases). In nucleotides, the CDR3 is TGTGCCACCAGCAGAGATCACGGACAAATCGGGGAGCTGTTTTTT. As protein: CATSRDHGQIGELFF.